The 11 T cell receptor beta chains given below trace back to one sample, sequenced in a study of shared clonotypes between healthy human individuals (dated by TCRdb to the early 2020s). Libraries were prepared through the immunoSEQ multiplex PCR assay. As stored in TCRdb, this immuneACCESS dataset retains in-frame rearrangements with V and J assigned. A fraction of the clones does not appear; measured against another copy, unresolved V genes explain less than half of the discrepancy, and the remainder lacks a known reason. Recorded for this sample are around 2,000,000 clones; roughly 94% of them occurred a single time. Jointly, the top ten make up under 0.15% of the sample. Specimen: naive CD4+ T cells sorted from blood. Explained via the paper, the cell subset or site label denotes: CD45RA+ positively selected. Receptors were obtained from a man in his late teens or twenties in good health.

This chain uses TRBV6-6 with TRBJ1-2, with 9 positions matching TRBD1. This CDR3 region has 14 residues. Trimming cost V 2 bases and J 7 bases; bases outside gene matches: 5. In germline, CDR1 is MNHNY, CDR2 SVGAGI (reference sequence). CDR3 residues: CASSYLGQGGGYTF. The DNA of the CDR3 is TGTGCCAGCAGTTACCTGGGACAGGGTGGTGGCTACACCTTC.

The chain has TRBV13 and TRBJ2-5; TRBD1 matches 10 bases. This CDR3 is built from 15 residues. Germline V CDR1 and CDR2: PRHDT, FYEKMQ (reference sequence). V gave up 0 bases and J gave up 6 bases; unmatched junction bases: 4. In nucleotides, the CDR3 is TGTGCCAGCAGCTTAGGGACAGGGGGCATGAAGACCCAGTACTTC. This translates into CASSLGTGGMKTQYF.

The CDR3 is CASNRQGSYNEQFF. Written as DNA, the CDR3 is TGTGCCAGCAACAGACAGGGTTCTTACAATGAGCAGTTCTTC. The chain links TRBV7-2 to TRBJ2-1; TRBD1 aligns across 7 bases. Unmatched junction bases numbered 7, after V lost 7 bases and J lost 4 bases. Germline V gene sequence: CDR1 SGHTA, CDR2 FQGNSA. The CDR3 runs 14 residues.

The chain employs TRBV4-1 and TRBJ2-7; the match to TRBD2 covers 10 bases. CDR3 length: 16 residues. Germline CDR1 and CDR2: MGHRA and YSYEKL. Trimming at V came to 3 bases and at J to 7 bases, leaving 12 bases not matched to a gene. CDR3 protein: CASSHESGRASREQYF. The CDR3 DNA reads TGCGCCAGCAGCCACGAGAGCGGGAGGGCATCAAGGGAGCAGTACTTC.

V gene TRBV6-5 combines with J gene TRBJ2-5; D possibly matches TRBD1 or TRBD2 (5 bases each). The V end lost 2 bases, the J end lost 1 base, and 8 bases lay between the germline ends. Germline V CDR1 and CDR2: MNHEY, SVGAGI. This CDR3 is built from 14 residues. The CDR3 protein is CASSYRDGQETQYF. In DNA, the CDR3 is TGTGCCAGCAGTTACAGGGACGGCCAAGAGACCCAGTACTTC.

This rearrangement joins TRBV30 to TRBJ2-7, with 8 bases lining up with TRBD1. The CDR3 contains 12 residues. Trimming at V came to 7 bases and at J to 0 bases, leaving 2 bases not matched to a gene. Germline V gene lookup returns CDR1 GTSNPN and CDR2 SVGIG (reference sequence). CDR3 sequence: CAYRGASYEQYF. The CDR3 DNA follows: TGTGCCTACAGGGGGGCCTCCTACGAGCAGTACTTC. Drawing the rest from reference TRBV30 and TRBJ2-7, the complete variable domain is SQTIHQWPATLVQPVGSPLSLECTVEGTSNPNLYWYRQAAGRGLQLLFYSVGIGQISSEVPQNLSASRPQDRQFILSSKKLLLSDSGFYLCAYRGASYEQYFGPGTRLTVT.

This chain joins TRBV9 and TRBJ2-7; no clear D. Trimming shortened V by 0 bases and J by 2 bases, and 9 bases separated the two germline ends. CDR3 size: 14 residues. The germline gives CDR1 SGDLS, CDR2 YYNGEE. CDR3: CASSVEGLAYEQYF. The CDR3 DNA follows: TGTGCCAGCAGCGTAGAAGGATTGGCCTACGAGCAGTACTTC. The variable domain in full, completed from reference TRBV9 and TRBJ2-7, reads DSGVTQTPKHLITATGQRVTLRCSPRSGDLSVYWYQQSLDQGLQFLIQYYNGEERAKGNILERFSAQQFPDLHSELNLSSLELGDSALYFCASSVEGLAYEQYFGPGTRLTVT.

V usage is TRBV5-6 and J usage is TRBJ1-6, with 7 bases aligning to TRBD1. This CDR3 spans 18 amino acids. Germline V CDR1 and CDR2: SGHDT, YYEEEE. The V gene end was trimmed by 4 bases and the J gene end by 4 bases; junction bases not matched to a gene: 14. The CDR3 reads CASSLDRSAPDYNSPLHF. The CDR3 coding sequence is TGTGCCAGCAGCCTGGACAGGTCCGCTCCTGATTATAATTCACCCCTCCACTTT. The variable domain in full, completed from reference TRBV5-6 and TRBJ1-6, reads DAGVTQSPTHLIKTRGQQVTLRCSPKSGHDTVSWYQQALGQGPQFIFQYYEEEERQRGNFPDRFSGHQFPNYSSELNVNALLLGDSALYLCASSLDRSAPDYNSPLHFGNGTRLTVT.

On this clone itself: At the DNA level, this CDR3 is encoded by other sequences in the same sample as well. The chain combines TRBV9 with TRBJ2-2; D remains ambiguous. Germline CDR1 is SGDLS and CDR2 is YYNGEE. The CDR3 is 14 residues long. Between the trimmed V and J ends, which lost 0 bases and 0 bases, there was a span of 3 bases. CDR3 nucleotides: TGTGCCAGCAGCGTAGCCCCGAACACCGGGGAGCTGTTTTTT. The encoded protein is CASSVAPNTGELFF. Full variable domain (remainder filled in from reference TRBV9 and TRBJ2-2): DSGVTQTPKHLITATGQRVTLRCSPRSGDLSVYWYQQSLDQGLQFLIQYYNGEERAKGNILERFSAQQFPDLHSELNLSSLELGDSALYFCASSVAPNTGELFFGEGSRLTVL.

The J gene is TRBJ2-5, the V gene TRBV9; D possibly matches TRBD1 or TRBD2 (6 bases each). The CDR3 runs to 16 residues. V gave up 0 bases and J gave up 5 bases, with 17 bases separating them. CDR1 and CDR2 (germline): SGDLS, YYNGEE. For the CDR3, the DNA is TGTGCCAGCAGCGTAGGGGCCGGGGGCGCGGCGGAGACCCAGTACTTC. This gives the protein CASSVGAGGAAETQYF.

CDR3 nucleotide sequence: TGTGCCAGCACCCCCCGGCAGGGGAACACAGATACGCAGTATTTT. This translates into CASTPRQGNTDTQYF. The chain carries TRBV28 and TRBJ2-3; a weak D match, TRBD1 (6 bases). Germline V gene lookup returns CDR1 MDHEN and CDR2 SYDVKM. Trimming left V 7 bases short and J 2 bases short, with 16 bases between. CDR3 length: 15 amino acids.